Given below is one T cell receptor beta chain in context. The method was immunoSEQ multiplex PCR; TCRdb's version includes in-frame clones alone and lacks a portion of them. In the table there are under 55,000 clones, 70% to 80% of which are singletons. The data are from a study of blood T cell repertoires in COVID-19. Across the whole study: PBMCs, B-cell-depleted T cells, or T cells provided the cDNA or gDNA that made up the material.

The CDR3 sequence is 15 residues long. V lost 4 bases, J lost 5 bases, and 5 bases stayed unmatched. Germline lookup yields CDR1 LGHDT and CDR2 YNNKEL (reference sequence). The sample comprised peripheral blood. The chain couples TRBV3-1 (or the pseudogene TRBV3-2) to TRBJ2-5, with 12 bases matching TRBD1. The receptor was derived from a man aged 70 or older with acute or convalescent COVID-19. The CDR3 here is CASSRPGTGGETQYF. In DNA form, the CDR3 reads TGTGCCAGCAGCCGTCCCGGGACAGGGGGCGAGACCCAGTACTTC.